The clone carrying this T cell receptor (beta chain) occurred a few times. The target antigen is unknown. Germline V gene data show CDR1 as KGHDR and CDR2 as SFDVKD. Trimming took off 1 base at V and 6 bases at J, with 0 bases between the two ends. CDR3 size: 11 residues. Then a second PCR, running roughly 6 to 11 cycles, was carried out with a sample-barcoded 5' primer and a J-beta primer mix. TCRdb fed the 5' RACE reads into MiXCR, producing one record per CDR3 protein. This table holds over 700,000 distinct CDR3 sequences, 25% found once. This sample is drawn from a study of blood T cells in healthy people across ages. Study observations and caveats: Estimates based on one million T cells were treated as lower bounds.

These data also formed part of another study, on T cells of mothers and their children. From that report: For each mother, over 9.5 million TCR beta CDR3 reads were obtained, and for each child, around 3.1 million.

The sequencing sample was made of blood. The receptor's source is a boy aged 5-17 years in good health. The chain is built from TRBV24-1 and TRBJ2-1; D not certain. CDR3 amino acids: CATSDFNEQFF. The CDR3 DNA reads TGTGCCACCAGTGATTTCAATGAGCAGTTCTTC.